This passage covers 20 T cell receptor beta chains from one sample sequenced in a study of T cell responses to AZD1222 COVID-19 vaccine. TCRdb's table, derived via immunoSEQ multiplex PCR, lists solely in-frame clones and lacks some. Seen in this sample are over 120,000 clones; the ten most common clones hold under 2.5%. Sequenced sample: peripheral blood. All receptors derive from an adult in good health.

The rearrangement links TRBV20-1 to TRBJ2-5; possibly TRBD1 or TRBD2 for D (5 bases each). Germline V gives CDR1 DFQATT, CDR2 SNEGSKA (reference sequence). The V end lost 1 base, the J end lost 5 bases, and 5 bases lay between the germline ends. CDR3 length: 11 amino acids. CDR3 sequence reads: CSARGGETQYF. The CDR3 nucleotides are TGCAGTGCTAGAGGGGGGGAGACCCAGTACTTC.

The chain combines TRBV2 with TRBJ2-3, with 9 nucleotides matching TRBD2. The trim removed 5 bases at V and 2 bases at J, leaving 5 bases unmatched. CDR1 is SNHLY, CDR2 FYNNEI, per germline. This CDR3 is built from 15 residues. Here the CDR3 reads CASSRLAANTDTQYF. CDR3 nucleotide sequence: TGTGCCAGCAGTCGACTAGCGGCGAACACAGATACGCAGTATTTT.

The chain uses TRBV7-9 and TRBJ1-1; D may be TRBD1 (6 bases). Trimming left V 5 bases short and J 0 bases short, with 16 bases between. The length of the CDR3 is 16 residues. Germline V gene sequence: CDR1 SEHNR, CDR2 FQNEAQ (reference sequence). CDR3 loop: CASSPRQELMNTEAFF. The CDR3 DNA follows: TGTGCCAGCAGCCCCAGACAGGAACTTATGAACACTGAAGCTTTCTTT.

The rearrangement joins TRBV28 to TRBJ2-1; TRBD1 might be the D (10 bases). From germline, CDR1 is MDHEN and CDR2 SYDVKM. The CDR3 consists of 19 residues. V lost 5 bases and J lost 1, with 24 bases in between. DNA for the CDR3: TGTGCCAGCAGTCCGGACAGGGGGAGTAGCGGGGGATCCTACAATGAGCAGTTCTTC. Residues: CASSPDRGSSGGSYNEQFF.

This rearrangement joins TRBV6-5 to TRBJ1-1; D not certain. In germline, CDR1 is MNHEY, CDR2 SVGAGI. Trimming removed 0 bases from V and 0 bases from J, with 8 bases in between. CDR3 length equals 15 residues. This chain's CDR3 is CASSYSSGMNTEAFF. DNA of the CDR3: TGTGCCAGCAGTTACTCATCGGGCATGAACACTGAAGCTTTCTTT.

The rearrangement links TRBV6-5 to TRBJ2-7; possible D gene TRBD2, 6 bases. This CDR3 spans 15 amino acids. The ends were cut back, 0 bases at V and 0 bases at J, with 9 bases in the middle. CDR1 is MNHEY and CDR2 is SVGAGI in the germline V gene. The CDR3 nucleotides are TGTGCCAGCAGTTACTCGGGGGGTACCTCCTACGAGCAGTACTTC. Protein product: CASSYSGGTSYEQYF.

This rearrangement joins TRBV7-9 to TRBJ2-3, with unresolved D. Trimming pared 7 bases from V and 0 bases from J, leaving 14 bases between. This CDR3 comprises 15 residues. The germline V gene has CDR1 SEHNR and CDR2 FQNEAQ (reference sequence). As DNA, the CDR3 is TGTGCCAGCACATCCTGGTCCTCTAGCACAGATACGCAGTATTTT. Translated: CASTSWSSSTDTQYF.

The rearrangement uses TRBV6-5 and TRBJ2-7; D is undetermined. The V end was cut by 2 bases, the J end by 0 bases, with 14 bases between. The CDR3 consists of 16 residues. The germline V gene encodes CDR1 MNHEY and CDR2 SVGAGI. The CDR3 protein is CASSYGRWGASYEQYF. DNA for the CDR3: TGTGCCAGCAGTTACGGCCGGTGGGGTGCCTCCTACGAGCAGTACTTC.

The CDR3 DNA follows: TGTGCCAGCAGCTTGGGAGGCAGGGATAATCAGCCCCAGCATTTT. Translated: CASSLGGRDNQPQHF. V is TRBV11-2 and J is TRBJ1-5, with D possibly TRBD1 on 5 matching bases. Trimming took off 3 bases at V and 4 bases at J, with 13 bases between the two ends. This CDR3 comprises 15 residues. Germline-derived CDR1 and CDR2 are SGHAT and FQNNGV.

The V and J genes are TRBV10-3 and TRBJ2-5; tentatively, D is TRBD2 (5 bases). The J call may be mistaken, given a closer DNA end match to TRBJ2-7. Germline CDR1 reads ENHRY; CDR2 reads SYGVKD. This CDR3 comprises 13 residues. The CDR3, as DNA: TGTGCCATCAGTGACGGGGTGACCTACGAGCAGTACTTC. This codes for CAISDGVTYEQYF.

The gene calls are TRBV3-1 (or the pseudogene TRBV3-2) and TRBJ2-1; 8 bases agree with TRBD2. Germline assignment: CDR1 LGHDT and CDR2 YNNKEL (reference sequence). The CDR3 is made up of 16 amino acids. Unmatched junction bases numbered 8, after V lost 4 bases and J lost 3 bases. The CDR3 coding sequence is TGTGCCAGCAGCCTACAGTTAGCGGGGATCTACAATGAGCAGTTCTTC. This gives the protein CASSLQLAGIYNEQFF.

The chain joins TRBV18 to TRBJ2-7, with TRBD1 as a possible D gene (6 bases). V was shortened by 3 bases and J by 7 bases, with 13 bases between the two germline ends. This CDR3 is 13 amino acids long. Germline V gene lookup returns CDR1 KGHSH and CDR2 LQKENI. CDR3 region: CASSPSQGGEQYF. DNA of the CDR3: TGTGCCAGCTCACCCTCACAGGGTGGAGAGCAGTACTTC.

The rearrangement uses TRBV28 and TRBJ1-3, with TRBD1 matching over 7 bases. Germline V gene lookup returns CDR1 MDHEN and CDR2 SYDVKM. This CDR3 comprises 13 residues. V lost 6 bases, J lost 5 bases, and 4 bases stayed unmatched. The CDR3 protein is CASRTGMRNTIYF. Written as DNA, the CDR3 is TGTGCCAGCAGGACAGGGATGAGAAACACCATATATTTT.

V is TRBV9 and J is TRBJ1-1; D unresolved. V was trimmed by 3 bases and J by 1 base, leaving 7 bases between them. This CDR3 region has 13 residues. Germline V CDR1 and CDR2: SGDLS, YYNGEE. The CDR3 is CASSDAPNTEAFF. CDR3 DNA: TGTGCCAGCAGCGACGCACCGAACACTGAAGCTTTCTTT.

The rearrangement joins TRBV12-3 or TRBV12-4 to TRBJ1-5; D perhaps matches TRBD1 (5 bases). V was shortened by 6 bases and J by 13 bases, with 16 bases between the two germline ends. The CDR3 sequence is 12 residues long. Here the CDR3 reads CASRTPTGPQHF. Written as DNA, the CDR3 is TGTGCCAGCAGGACCCCTACAGGTCCACAGCATTTT.

The chain combines TRBV5-5 with TRBJ2-1; a weak D match, TRBD1 (5 bases). CDR1 and CDR2 from the germline V gene are SGHKS and YYEKEE (reference sequence). This CDR3 comprises 15 residues. Trimming shortened V by 4 bases and J by 14 bases, and 25 bases separated the two germline ends. CDR3 amino acids: CASSPTQGRVGLEFF. CDR3 DNA: TGTGCCAGCAGCCCAACCCAGGGAAGGGTTGGTCTTGAGTTCTTC.

The V call is TRBV19, the J call TRBJ2-5; unclear D gene. Germline CDR1 and CDR2: LNHDA and SQIVND (reference sequence). Trimming took off 3 bases at V and 1 base at J, with 9 bases between the two ends. This CDR3 spans 14 amino acids. The CDR3: CASSIGPVQETQYF. CDR3 coding DNA: TGTGCCAGTAGTATTGGGCCAGTCCAAGAGACCCAGTACTTC.

The chain joins TRBV18 to TRBJ2-3; a weak D match, TRBD1 (5 bases). The germline V and J ends were trimmed by 5 bases and 2 bases, with 11 bases remaining between them. This CDR3 is built from 14 residues. Germline V gene data show CDR1 as KGHSH and CDR2 as LQKENI. The CDR3 loop is CASSLDITTDTQYF. The DNA for the CDR3 is TGTGCCAGCTCATTGGACATAACCACAGATACGCAGTATTTT.

About this clone: Other nucleotide sequences from this sample produce the same CDR3. This chain joins TRBV7-2 and TRBJ1-2; 9 nucleotides align to TRBD1. The CDR3 runs to 13 residues. J was trimmed by 5 bases and V by 5 bases; bases with no gene match: 3. CDR1 is SGHTA, CDR2 FQGNSA, per germline. The CDR3 sequence: CASSPDRGYGYTF. CDR3 bases: TGTGCCAGCAGCCCCGACAGGGGGTATGGCTACACCTTC.

This rearrangement joins TRBV29-1 to TRBJ1-2; TRBD1 might be the D (5 bases). V lost 8 bases, J lost 5 bases, and 15 bases lay in between. CDR1 is SQVTM and CDR2 is ANQGSEA in the germline V gene. The length of the CDR3 is 12 residues. In DNA, the CDR3 is TGCAGCATATATAACGGGGGGTATGGCTACACCTTC. It encodes CSIYNGGYGYTF.